Listed below are T cell receptor beta chains from one sample, sequenced in a study of blood T cells in healthy people across ages. TCRdb independently ran MiXCR on the 5' RACE reads; one entry per CDR3 protein. The sample shows 1.5 million to 2 million distinct CDR3 sequences, about two fifths of them seen only once. Sample: blood. Source of these receptors: a human donor in good health. Each CDR3 is given with its conserved first and last residue. A D gene is named only where the DNA matches it firmly. Size values are once, few and many counts, or a class for expanded clones, and some rows have none.

CDR3,DNA,J,D,size,V
CASRDNYNEQFF,TGCGCCAGCAGGGACAACTACAATGAGCAGTTCTTC,TRBJ2-1,.,.,TRBV5-1
CASSPLGRYSNQPQHF,TGTGCCAGCAGTCCCCTAGGACGTTATAGCAATCAGCCCCAGCATTTT,TRBJ1-5,.,.,TRBV6-6
CASSTGILASGANVRTF,TGTGCCAGCAGTACCGGAATTCTAGCCTCTGGGGCCAACGTCCGGACTTTC,TRBJ2-6,.,.,TRBV2
CASGRGGADTQYF,TGTGCCAGCGGTCGTGGGGGGGCAGATACGCAGTATTTT,TRBJ2-3,TRBD2,few,TRBV12-3/TRBV12-4
CSAEGPETGRLSYEQYF,TGCAGTGCAGAGGGACCTGAGACAGGCCGACTCTCCTACGAGCAGTACTTC,TRBJ2-7,.,few,TRBV20-1
CASSQHGTGNEKLFF,TGTGCCAGCAGCCAACATGGGACGGGTAATGAAAAACTGTTTTTT,TRBJ1-4,.,.,TRBV14
CSARDRRRAGGRYEQYF,TGCAGTGCTAGAGATCGAAGGAGGGCGGGGGGTAGGTACGAGCAGTACTTC,TRBJ2-7,TRBD2,few,TRBV20-1
CSAGAAGQTQYF,TGCAGTGCTGGGGCAGCCGGGCAGACCCAGTACTTC,TRBJ2-5,.,.,TRBV20-1
CASSQHSGADTQYF,TGCGCCAGCAGCCAGCACTCGGGTGCAGATACGCAGTATTTT,TRBJ2-3,.,.,TRBV4-1
CACSEMTNTEAFF,TGTGCCTGCAGCGAAATGACTAACACTGAAGCTTTCTTT,TRBJ1-1,.,.,TRBV7-2
CASSIYSSDRARSPLHF,TGTGCCAGTAGTATATACTCGTCGGACAGGGCCCGGTCACCCCTCCACTTT,TRBJ1-6,TRBD1,few,TRBV19
CAISELGLANYGYTF,TGTGCCATCAGTGAGCTGGGGTTAGCTAACTATGGCTACACCTTC,TRBJ1-2,.,.,TRBV10-3
CASSLHPSEGYTF,TGTGCCAGCAGCCTACATCCATCGGAGGGCTACACCTTC,TRBJ1-2,.,few,TRBV12-3/TRBV12-4
CASSQEGHRETIGNSPLHF,TGTGCCAGCAGCCAAGAGGGCCACAGGGAAACGATCGGTAATTCACCCCTCCACTTT,TRBJ1-6,.,.,TRBV4-2